Shown below are 18 T cell receptor beta chains from a single sample sequenced in a study of PD-L1 blockade in urothelial cancer. Time point of the sample: pretreatment peripheral blood. Here immunoSEQ multiplex PCR was the method, and the copy in TCRdb shows in-frame clones only, minus some. The sample has about 70,000 clones, approximately 87% seen once. The input for sequencing was PBMCs, taken around atezolizumab (anti-PD-L1) treatment. These receptors originate from a man between 70 and 80 years old with urothelial cancer.

The rearrangement uses TRBV5-1 and TRBJ2-7; maybe TRBD1 (6 bases). Germline CDR1 and CDR2: SGHRS and YFSETQ. The CDR3 consists of 14 residues. Trimming shortened V by 2 bases and J by 0 bases, and 9 bases separated the two germline ends. The CDR3 spells CASSFADSSYEQYF. CDR3 sequence (DNA): TGCGCCAGCAGCTTCGCGGACAGCTCCTACGAGCAGTACTTC.

This rearrangement joins TRBV27 to TRBJ1-2; 9 nucleotides match TRBD1. The CDR3 totals 14 residues. Germline-derived CDR1 and CDR2 are MNHEY and SMNVEV (reference sequence). V dropped 6 bases and J dropped 4; count of bases not matched to a gene: 6. CDR3 DNA: TGTGCCAGCAGGTCCCGACAGGGGGGCTATGGCTACACCTTC. Translating gives CASRSRQGGYGYTF.

This sequence joins TRBV5-8 and TRBJ1-5, with no clear D. The CDR3 length is 15 residues. CDR1 and CDR2 from the germline V gene are SGHTS and YDEGEE. V gave up 6 bases and J gave up 4 bases, with 17 bases separating them. CDR3 DNA: TGTGCCAGCACCCGCCCGGTGGTTAAGAATCAGCCCCAGCATTTT. Residues: CASTRPVVKNQPQHF.

The chain joins TRBV2 to TRBJ1-1, with D perhaps TRBD1 (6 bases). The CDR3 runs 13 residues. Germline V gene data show CDR1 as SNHLY and CDR2 as FYNNEI. The V and J ends lost 6 bases and 1 base respectively, with 9 bases between them. The CDR3 nucleotides read TGTGCCAGCAGGGCGGACAGGAACACTGAAGCTTTCTTT. Translated: CASRADRNTEAFF.

This chain joins TRBV7-8 and TRBJ2-7; TRBD2 is a possible D gene (5 bases). Germline CDR1 and CDR2: SGHVS and FQNEAQ. The V and J ends lost 0 bases and 1 base respectively, with 7 bases between them. The CDR3 has 14 amino acids. Here the CDR3 reads CASSLAAGSYEQYF. The CDR3 coding sequence is TGTGCCAGCAGCTTAGCGGCGGGTTCCTACGAGCAGTACTTC.

The V gene is TRBV5-1, the J gene TRBJ2-5, with a weak D call TRBD2 (7 bases). This CDR3 has 16 residues. Deletions cut 0 bases from V and 5 bases from J, with 17 bases between. Germline-derived CDR1 and CDR2 are SGHRS and YFSETQ. The DNA of the CDR3 is TGCGCCAGCAGCTTGGGGATTTCGGGGGGCGGTGAGACCCAGTACTTC. Translating it yields CASSLGISGGGETQYF.

J is TRBJ1-4 and V is TRBV4-1; 9 nucleotides agree with TRBD1. The V gene's germline CDR1 is MGHRA and CDR2 YSYEKL. V shed 4 bases and J 0 bases; nucleotides not matched to a gene: 12. The length of the CDR3 is 19 residues. The DNA of the CDR3 is TGCGCCAGCAGCCCGACCCCGGGACAGGGAGAAGCAACTAATGAAAAACTGTTTTTT. Encoded protein: CASSPTPGQGEATNEKLFF.

The rearrangement uses TRBV30 and TRBJ2-3, with 13 bases lining up with TRBD2. V shed 5 bases, J shed 2 bases, and the junction held 4 bases outside the gene matches. Germline V CDR1 and CDR2: GTSNPN, SVGIG (reference sequence). CDR3 length: 15 amino acids. For the CDR3, the DNA is TGTGCCTGGGGGGGACTAGCGGGATCCACAGATACGCAGTATTTT. It translates to CAWGGLAGSTDTQYF.

The J gene is TRBJ1-5, the V gene TRBV28; 8 bases align to TRBD1. The V gene end was trimmed by 6 bases and the J gene end by 5 bases; junction bases not matched to a gene: 3. Germline V gene data show CDR1 as MDHEN and CDR2 as SYDVKM. The CDR3 runs 13 residues. CDR3 loop: CASRGQGDQPQHF. In DNA, the CDR3 is TGTGCCAGCAGAGGACAGGGCGATCAGCCCCAGCATTTT. The whole variable domain, remainder taken from reference TRBV28 and TRBJ1-5, is DVKVTQSSRYLVKRTGEKVFLECVQDMDHENMFWYRQDPGLGLRLIYFSYDVKMKEKGDIPEGYSVSREKKERFSLILESASTNQTSMYLCASRGQGDQPQHFGDGTRLSIL.

The chain combines TRBV29-1 with TRBJ2-2; 9 positions match TRBD1. The V and J ends lost 5 bases and 6 bases, in that order; junction bases with no gene match: 13. CDR1 and CDR2 from the germline V gene are SQVTM and ANQGSEA. This CDR3 is built from 16 residues. CDR3 sequence reads: CSVLLLGRQGAGELFF. The CDR3 DNA reads as TGCAGCGTTTTACTGCTAGGGAGACAGGGGGCCGGGGAGCTGTTTTTT.

This clone was recorded once. The V gene is TRBV6-5, the J gene TRBJ2-2, with D perhaps TRBD2 (6 bases). The V end lost 2 bases, the J end lost 5 bases, and 12 bases lay between the germline ends. The CDR3 covers 15 residues. Germline values: CDR1 MNHEY, CDR2 SVGAGI. CDR3 region: CASSYRGGATGELFF. Here the CDR3 DNA reads TGTGCCAGCAGTTACCGAGGCGGGGCGACCGGGGAGCTGTTTTTT.

This clone was observed a few times. The gene calls are TRBV5-4 and TRBJ2-6, with D maybe TRBD2 (7 bases). Germline lookup yields CDR1 SGHNT and CDR2 YYREEE (reference sequence). The V gene lost 3 bases and the J gene lost 0 bases, with 16 bases spanning the gap. The CDR3 has 18 residues. In DNA form, the CDR3 reads TGTGCCAGCAGCTCCCCAGGGGAGGGGGTCTCTGGGGCCAACGTCCTGACTTTC. Translated, it gives CASSSPGEGVSGANVLTF.

V and J are TRBV19 and TRBJ2-1; TRBD1 agrees at 9 bases. Germline loops: CDR1 LNHDA, CDR2 SQIVND (reference sequence). Trimming cost V 8 bases and J 5 bases; bases outside gene matches: 4. The CDR3 sequence is 13 residues long. The CDR3 protein is CASRDRAHNEQFF. For the CDR3, the DNA is TGTGCCAGTCGGGACAGGGCCCACAATGAGCAGTTCTTC.

The V gene is TRBV29-1, the J gene TRBJ2-2; 10 bases map to TRBD1. CDR1 is SQVTM, CDR2 ANQGSEA, per germline. This CDR3 is 14 amino acids long. V lost 6 bases to trimming and J lost 6 bases; unmatched junction nucleotides: 7. The CDR3 DNA sequence: TGCAGCGTCCCCGGGACAGGGGCAGCCGGGGAGCTGTTTTTT. Translation: CSVPGTGAAGELFF.

The rearrangement joins TRBV5-1 to TRBJ1-5, with no clear D. CDR3 size: 13 residues. Looked up from germline, CDR1 is SGHRS and CDR2 is YFSETQ. The V and J ends lost 4 bases and 4 bases respectively, with 9 bases between them. The CDR3 protein is CASSLHWNQPQHF. The CDR3 DNA sequence: TGCGCCAGCAGCCTTCACTGGAATCAGCCCCAGCATTTT.

The V call is TRBV6-5, the J call TRBJ2-1; 8 bases are a match to TRBD2. The germline V gene has CDR1 MNHEY and CDR2 SVGAGI. The junction had 5 bases not matched to a gene; V was cut back by 4 bases and J by 3 bases. CDR3 size: 15 residues. CDR3 sequence (DNA): TGTGCCAGCAGTTCCCAGAGCGGGAGCTACAATGAGCAGTTCTTC. It yields the protein CASSSQSGSYNEQFF.

In nucleotides, the CDR3 is TGTGCCAGCAGCGTTACTAGCCCCGGGGAGCTGTTTTTT. Translation gives CASSVTSPGELFF. This chain connects TRBV2 to TRBJ2-2; maybe TRBD2 (6 bases). V was trimmed by 6 bases and J by 6 bases, leaving 11 bases between them. CDR3 length equals 13 residues. The germline gives CDR1 SNHLY, CDR2 FYNNEI.

V and J are TRBV5-1 and TRBJ1-2; D uncertain. In germline, CDR1 is SGHRS, CDR2 YFSETQ. V gave up 2 bases and J gave up 2 bases, with 7 bases separating them. This CDR3 contains 13 residues. The CDR3 nucleotides are TGCGCCAGCAGCTTTACACCCAACTATGGCTACACCTTC. Translated: CASSFTPNYGYTF. The whole variable domain, filled in from reference TRBV5-1 and TRBJ1-2, reads KAGVTQTPRYLIKTRGQQVTLSCSPISGHRSVSWYQQTPGQGLQFLFEYFSETQRNKGNFPGRFSGRQFSNSRSEMNVSTLELGDSALYLCASSFTPNYGYTFGSGTRLTVV.